This is a list of T cell receptor beta chains from one sample in a study of graft-versus-host responses after intestinal transplantation. Clones were sequenced by immunoSEQ multiplex PCR, and TCRdb holds only the in-frame ones, with some missing. The table shows some 45,000 clones, with just under 95% occurring only once. The sample consisted of PBMCs, taken approximately 340 days after intestinal transplant. The receptors shown here come from a human patient who received an intestinal transplant, so some T cells may come from the graft donor. Each CDR3 is given with its conserved first and last residue. The D gene is left open where the match is weak. Where a row states a size, it is once, few, many or the class of an expanded clone; other rows omit it.

TRBJ2-3 . TRBD1 TRBV11-3 TGTGCCAGCAGCCAGACCGGGACAGAAACAGATACGCAGTATTTT CASSQTGTETDTQYF
TRBJ2-5 . . TRBV5-1 TGCGCCAGCAGCTTGTTAGATCAAGAGACCCAGTACTTC CASSLLDQETQYF
TRBJ2-2 . . TRBV4-1 TGCGCCAGCAGCCCGACAGTATCGAACACCGGGGAGCTGTTTTTT CASSPTVSNTGELFF
TRBJ2-1 . TRBD1 TRBV7-4 TGTGCCAGCAGCTTGTCTTCTGGGACAGGGCCATACAATGAGCAGTTCTTC CASSLSSGTGPYNEQFF
TRBJ2-7 . TRBD2 TRBV6-1 TGCGAGAGTCGGACTAGCGGGATCCCCAACGAGCAGTACTTC CESRTSGIPNEQYF
TRBJ1-1 . TRBD1 TRBV29-1 TGCAGCGTTGCCTACAGGGGGCTCGTGAACACTGAAGCTTTCTTT CSVAYRGLVNTEAFF
TRBJ2-1 . . TRBV27 TGTGCCAGCAGTAAAAAGCTAAACAATGAGCAGTTCTTC CASSKKLNNEQFF
TRBJ2-1 . TRBD2 TRBV6-1 TGTGCCAGCAGTCCGGGACTAGCGGGAGTCTTGGAGCAGTTCTTC CASSPGLAGVLEQFF
TRBJ1-2 . TRBD1 TRBV6-6 TGTGCCAGCAGGACAGGGGGATTGGGCTACACCTTC CASRTGGLGYTF
TRBJ1-1 . . TRBV29-1 TGCAGCGTTTTATTGAGGAAGTTGGACACTGAAGCTTTCTTT CSVLLRKLDTEAFF
TRBJ2-1 . . TRBV20-1 TGCAGTGCTGATAGGTTCTGGGAGCAGTTCTTC CSADRFWEQFF
TRBJ2-3 . TRBD2 TRBV11-1 TGTGCCAGCAGCTTAGCGCAGCGGGGGGGCACAGATACGCAGTATTTT CASSLAQRGGTDTQYF
TRBJ1-6 . . TRBV6-1 TGTGCCAGCAGTGAAGCCGGGGATTTAGATAATTCACCCCTCCACTTT CASSEAGDLDNSPLHF
TRBJ1-4 . . TRBV13 TGTGCCAGCAGCTTCAGGGGTTTGGCGCCTAATGAAAAACTGTTTTTT CASSFRGLAPNEKLFF
TRBJ1-1 . TRBD1 TRBV7-9 TGTGCCAGCAGCTCGGGGACAGGGGGATCGGGCACTGAAGCTTTCTTT CASSSGTGGSGTEAFF
TRBJ1-5 once . TRBV7-9 TGTGCCAGCAGCCAGCATAATCAGCCCCAGCATTTT CASSQHNQPQHF
TRBJ2-7 . TRBD2 TRBV19 TGTGCCAGTAGTCAACTAGCGGGGGGCTCCTACGAGCAGTACTTC CASSQLAGGSYEQYF
TRBJ2-3 once TRBD2 TRBV6-5 TGTGCCAGCAGTGACTTAGCGGGAGTTGGAGATACGCAGTATTTT CASSDLAGVGDTQYF
TRBJ1-2 . . TRBV19 TGTGCCAGTAGTATATCATCCAGGAGATATGGCTACACCTTC CASSISSRRYGYTF
TRBJ2-7 . . TRBV15 TGTGCCACCAGCAGAGATTTGGCCTACGAGCAGTACTTC CATSRDLAYEQYF
TRBJ1-2 . . TRBV2 TGTGCCAGCGTCTATACAGCGAACTATGGCTACACCTTC CASVYTANYGYTF
TRBJ2-5 . . TRBV2 TGTGCCAGCAGTCCAAATCCTGGAGAGACCCAGTACTTC CASSPNPGETQYF
TRBJ1-2 . . TRBV9 TGTGCCAGCAGCGCGGGGGGGGTGGCAGCATATGGCTACACCTTC CASSAGGVAAYGYTF
TRBJ1-3 . . TRBV7-3 TGTGCCAGCAGCTTAAGCAGGGACTCTGGAAACACCATATATTTT CASSLSRDSGNTIYF
TRBJ2-5 . . TRBV28 TGTGCCAGCAGTTTATATGTTGGACAGCTACAAGAGACCCAGTACTTC CASSLYVGQLQETQYF
TRBJ2-1 . TRBD2 TRBV7-3 TGTGCCAGCAGCTCCGCTAGCGGGAGCTACAATGAGCAGTTCTTC CASSSASGSYNEQFF
TRBJ2-5 . TRBD2 TRBV9 TGTGCCAGCAGCTCCCGGACTAGCCTGCAAGAGACCCAGTACTTC CASSSRTSLQETQYF
TRBJ2-5 . . TRBV5-6 TGTGCCAGCAGCGCCCGACAAGAGACCCAGTACTTC CASSARQETQYF
TRBJ1-6 . . TRBV4-2 TGTGCCAGCAGCCCCCTTGGTGACCACTCCTATAATTCACCCCTCCACTTT CASSPLGDHSYNSPLHF
TRBJ2-3 once TRBD1 TRBV10-1 TGCGCCAGCAGTGCCGGGACAGGGGTTGAAGATACGCAGTATTTT CASSAGTGVEDTQYF
TRBJ2-7 . . TRBV13 TGTGCCAGCAGCTTAACGGGGTCCTACGAGCAGTACTTC CASSLTGSYEQYF
TRBJ2-5 . . TRBV7-7 TGTGCCAGCAGCTTAGCCCCCTCCCGGGAGGAGACCCAGTACTTC CASSLAPSREETQYF